This T cell receptor (beta chain) appears in the sequencing data of a study of cytomegalovirus exposure and HLA in healthy donors. Looked up from germline, CDR1 is MGHDK and CDR2 is SYGVNS. The germline V and J ends were trimmed by 0 bases and 8 bases, with 16 bases remaining between them. The CDR3 covers 15 residues. As to this clone: Antigen: not known.

Points from the study as a whole: In vitro confirmation showed three CMV-associated chains to be CMV antigen specific.

The data were produced by immunoSEQ multiplex PCR, yet TCRdb's version contains in-frame clones alone and is incomplete. Among 120,000 or so clones listed, around 90% were seen once. The chain recombines TRBV25-1 with TRBJ1-1; weak D call: TRBD1 (5 bases). The TCR sequence derives from a woman in her late teens or twenties in good health and CMV-seronegative. The sequencing sample was made of PBMCs. The CDR3 loop is CASSEYRAGLEEAFF. Written as DNA, the CDR3 is TGTGCCAGCAGTGAATATAGGGCAGGGCTCGAGGAAGCTTTCTTT.